These 20 T cell receptor beta chains share one sample of origin, sequenced in a study of regulatory T cells in long-lasting Graves disease. Construction of TCR beta libraries relied on iRepertoire HTBI primers and on Arm-PCR targeting CDR3 regions. TCRdb called the multiplex PCR reads again in MiXCR, with one record for every CDR3 protein. The sample holds 550,000 to 650,000 distinct CDR3 sequences, roughly 16% seen once. The time point is: newly diagnosed GD, antithyroid drugs for less than 3 months. Making the TCR library involved RNA that had been extracted from PBMCs. This sample was also put to use in a study of T cells in Graves' hyperthyroidism and ophthalmopathy.

The sample was peripheral blood mononuclear cells (PBMCs), taken at new diagnosis, from a patient treated with antithyroid drugs. Receptors were obtained from a young man with Graves disease.

This clonotype was picked up many times. This chain links TRBV12-3 or TRBV12-4 with TRBJ2-1; D is uncertain. This CDR3 spans 17 amino acids. V lost 0 bases to trimming and J lost 5 bases, with 17 bases between them. DNA for the CDR3: TGTGCCAGCAGTTTAGCGCAGACCCGCTCAAAAAACAATGAGCAGTTCTTC. It encodes CASSLAQTRSKNNEQFF.

This clonotype was counted at least ten times. The chain employs TRBV3-1 and TRBJ2-5, with a tentative D call TRBD2 (5 bases). This CDR3 is 15 amino acids long. The V end lost 0 bases, the J end lost 7 bases, and 15 bases lay between the germline ends. Per germline, CDR1 LGHDT and CDR2 YNNKEL (reference sequence). The CDR3 sequence: CASSQEVDLRGTQYF. CDR3 nucleotide sequence: TGTGCCAGCAGCCAAGAGGTTGACCTCCGGGGGACCCAGTACTTC.

This clonotype occurred many times. The V call is TRBV7-9, the J call TRBJ2-4; TRBD2 might be the D (5 bases). The CDR3 contains 15 residues. Germline V gene data show CDR1 as SEHNR and CDR2 as FQNEAQ (reference sequence). V lost 5 bases to trimming and J lost 5 bases, with 16 bases between them. CDR3 amino acids: CASSQDGVDQNIQYF. Here the CDR3 DNA reads TGTGCCAGCAGCCAGGACGGGGTAGACCAAAACATTCAGTACTTC.

This clonotype came up many times. The chain carries TRBV7-8 and TRBJ2-7; D remains unclear. V was clipped by 4 bases and J by 2 bases, with 6 bases between them. The CDR3 extends over 12 amino acids. The germline V gene has CDR1 SGHVS and CDR2 FQNEAQ. CDR3 region: CASSSLPYEQYF. CDR3 coding DNA: TGTGCCAGCAGCTCGTTGCCCTACGAGCAGTACTTC.

V gene TRBV19 combines with J gene TRBJ2-1; 8 bases fit TRBD1. V was pared by 7 bases and J by 4 bases, with 3 bases of the junction left unmatched. Germline CDR1 reads LNHDA; CDR2 reads SQIVND (reference sequence). This CDR3 has 13 amino acids. CDR3 coding DNA: TGTGCCAGTAAACAGGGGGTGTACAATGAGCAGTTCTTC. It translates to CASKQGVYNEQFF.

Ten or more counts support this clonotype. The gene calls are TRBV28 and TRBJ2-4; D call uncertain. This CDR3 has 13 amino acids. Germline loops: CDR1 MDHEN, CDR2 SYDVKM. The V end was cut by 6 bases, the J end by 8 bases, with 14 bases between. CDR3 residues: CASSFGPLYIQYF. DNA for the CDR3: TGTGCCAGCAGCTTCGGACCTCTTTACATTCAGTACTTC.

The chain joins TRBV20-1 to TRBJ2-7; 9 nucleotides agree with TRBD2. The trim removed 3 bases at V and 7 bases at J, leaving 13 bases unmatched. CDR3 length equals 15 residues. Germline CDR1 is DFQATT and CDR2 is SNEGSKA (reference sequence). The DNA of the CDR3 is TGCAGTGCTAGGGCTGGGACTAGCCTCCCCAGGGAGCAGTACTTC. Amino acid sequence: CSARAGTSLPREQYF.

Written as DNA, the CDR3 is TGTGCCAGCAGCCAAGATTCGTCGTGGGAGGGTGCCTACGAGCAGTACTTC. It specifies CASSQDSSWEGAYEQYF. The chain links TRBV4-2 to TRBJ2-7; 7 bases fit TRBD2. Germline V gene sequence: CDR1 LGHNA, CDR2 YNFKEQ. CDR3 size: 17 residues. After removal of 0 bases from V and 2 bases from J, the junction contained 10 bases not matched to a gene.

This clonotype was detected ten times or more. The chain couples TRBV7-2 to TRBJ1-3, with 7 bases that match TRBD1. The CDR3 has 16 amino acids. V trimming: 6 bases; J trimming: 2 bases; junction bases outside the gene matches: 10. Germline CDR1 reads SGHTA; CDR2 reads FQGNSA. CDR3 sequence reads: CASSSLGQGAGNTIYF. The CDR3 nucleotides are TGTGCCAGCAGTTCTCTGGGGCAGGGGGCTGGAAACACCATATATTTT.

The J gene is TRBJ1-2, the V gene TRBV2; the D gene is possibly TRBD1 (5 bases). With 5 bases removed from V and 4 bases from J, the gap between germline ends came to 17 bases. The CDR3 totals 15 residues. Germline-derived CDR1 and CDR2 are SNHLY and FYNNEI. The DNA for the CDR3 is TGTGCCAGCAGTACCCGACAGCAACTCTTCTATGGCTACACCTTC. Translation gives CASSTRQQLFYGYTF.

The V call is TRBV5-8, the J call TRBJ2-2; 9 bases align to TRBD2. Germline V gene data show CDR1 as SGHTS and CDR2 as YDEGEE. The V segment lost 4 bases and the J segment 1 base; nucleotides outside the gene matches: 8. This CDR3 has 17 amino acids. As DNA, the CDR3 is TGTGCCAGCAGCAATATCCTAGCGGGGTTGAACACCGGGGAGCTGTTTTTT. Protein product: CASSNILAGLNTGELFF.

The sample holds many counts of this clonotype. This chain uses TRBV28 with TRBJ1-1; D unresolved. Trimming removed 6 bases at V and 1 base at J, with 6 bases between. CDR1 and CDR2 (germline): MDHEN, SYDVKM. The CDR3 sequence is 12 residues long. The DNA for the CDR3 is TGTGCCAGCAGCTCGACGAACACTGAAGCTTTCTTT. Translated, it gives CASSSTNTEAFF.

This clonotype was seen repeatedly, ten times or more. The V gene is TRBV29-1, the J gene TRBJ1-5; D is ambiguous. The CDR3 is made up of 13 amino acids. Per germline, CDR1 SQVTM and CDR2 ANQGSEA. V was shortened by 3 bases and J by 0 bases, with 6 bases between the two germline ends. The CDR3 DNA is TGCAGCGTTGATTCAGGTAGCAATCAGCCCCAGCATTTT. Protein: CSVDSGSNQPQHF. The full variable domain, in which reference TRBV29-1 and TRBJ1-5 provide the parts outside the CDR3, is SAVISQKPSRDICQRGTSLTIQCQVDSQVTMMFWYRQQPGQSLTLIATANQGSEATYESGFVIDKFPISRPNLTFSTLTVSNMSPEDSSIYLCSVDSGSNQPQHFGDGTRLSIL.

The table lists this clonotype with many counts. The chain carries TRBV5-6 and TRBJ1-5; D perhaps matches TRBD1 (5 bases). The CDR3 consists of 14 residues. Germline V lookup: CDR1 SGHDT, CDR2 YYEEEE. Trimming cost V 6 bases and J 8 bases, with 18 bases left between them. The DNA for the CDR3 is TGTGCCAGCACCCTAGGGTCAGGGTCCAAGCCCCAGCATTTT. Its protein product is CASTLGSGSKPQHF.

In its sample, this clonotype was seen many times. The V gene is TRBV27, the J gene TRBJ2-7; the D call may be TRBD1 or TRBD2 (5 bases each). Germline CDR1 is MNHEY and CDR2 is SMNVEV (reference sequence). The CDR3 loop spans 14 amino acids. V was shortened by 5 bases and J by 1 base, with 12 bases between the two germline ends. The CDR3 sequence: CASSMVGGSYEQYF. Here the CDR3 DNA reads TGTGCCAGCAGTATGGTTGGGGGATCCTACGAGCAGTACTTC.

This clonotype was recorded at least ten times. The chain has TRBV12-3 or TRBV12-4 and TRBJ2-5; TRBD2 aligns across 7 bases. V dropped 6 bases and J dropped 4; count of bases not matched to a gene: 11. CDR3 length: 15 residues. The CDR3: CASRSRLAYLETQYF. CDR3 nucleotides: TGTGCCAGCAGATCACGACTAGCTTATTTAGAGACCCAGTACTTC.

This clonotype was picked up a small number of times. The V gene is TRBV7-9, the J gene TRBJ2-5, with TRBD2 identical over 7 bases. With 1 base clipped from V and 3 bases from J, the junction kept 5 bases outside the gene matches. Germline V gene lookup returns CDR1 SEHNR and CDR2 FQNEAQ (reference sequence). This CDR3 comprises 15 residues. CDR3 DNA: TGTGCCAGCAGCTTAGTCGGGGGGTCCGAAGAGACCCAGTACTTC. As protein: CASSLVGGSEETQYF.

This clonotype occurred many times. The chain carries TRBV18 and TRBJ1-1; 7 bases are a match to TRBD1. Unmatched junction bases numbered 4, after V lost 0 bases and J lost 6 bases. Per germline, CDR1 KGHSH and CDR2 LQKENI. This CDR3 is 14 amino acids long. The CDR3 nucleotides are TGTGCCAGCTCACCACCGGGACAGTCTTCTGAAGCTTTCTTT. Translation gives CASSPPGQSSEAFF.

The chain links TRBV15 to TRBJ2-1; perhaps TRBD2 as D (5 bases). The last part of the DNA fits TRBJ2-5 better; the J call may be wrong. Per germline, CDR1 LNHNV and CDR2 YYDKDF (reference sequence). The CDR3 has 13 amino acids. CDR3 coding DNA: TGTGCCACCAGGGTTTTAGCGCAAGAGACCCAGTACTTC. Translated, it gives CATRVLAQETQYF.

This clonotype was detected only a few times. The rearrangement uses TRBV11-2 and TRBJ1-1; D is uncertain. Trimming stripped 1 base from V and 5 bases from J, with 8 bases between. CDR1 is SGHAT, CDR2 FQNNGV, per germline. CDR3 length: 13 residues. This CDR3 reads CASSLGIRTEAFF. The CDR3 nucleotides read TGTGCCAGCAGCTTAGGGATTCGGACTGAAGCTTTCTTT.